This passage covers 17 T cell receptor beta chains from one sample sequenced in a study of regulatory T cells in long-lasting Graves disease. Described time point: newly diagnosed GD, antithyroid drugs for less than 3 months. With RNA extracted from PBMCs as input, the TCR library was made. In building TCR beta libraries, iRepertoire HTBI primers were used together with Arm-PCR of CDR3 regions. TCRdb processed the multiplex PCR reads anew with MiXCR; each CDR3 protein has one entry. The sample shows hundreds of thousands of distinct CDR3 sequences, 13% of them seen only once. These same data were also listed under a study on T cells in Graves' hyperthyroidism and ophthalmopathy.

Sequenced material: peripheral blood mononuclear cells (PBMCs), taken at new diagnosis, from a patient treated with antithyroid drugs. These receptors all come from a man aged 25-40 years with Graves disease.

The CDR3 here is CSADWRDTQYF. CDR3 coding DNA: TGCAGTGCTGACTGGCGGGATACGCAGTATTTT. The J gene is TRBJ2-3, the V gene TRBV20-1, with D unclear. The CDR3 has 11 residues. V was cut by 5 bases and J by 6 bases, with 9 bases left in between. Germline-derived CDR1 and CDR2 are DFQATT and SNEGSKA (reference sequence).

The chain has TRBV29-1 and TRBJ2-1; 9 nucleotides match TRBD2. The V segment lost 6 bases and the J segment 0 bases; nucleotides outside the gene matches: 9. Germline V CDR1 and CDR2: SQVTM, ANQGSEA. This CDR3 region has 16 residues. The DNA for the CDR3 is TGCAGCGTATCCCTTAATAGCGGGAGCTCCTACAATGAGCAGTTCTTC. Encoded protein: CSVSLNSGSSYNEQFF.

This clonotype was counted ten times or more. The chain has TRBV2 and TRBJ1-2; 11 nucleotides line up with TRBD1. The CDR3 is made up of 14 amino acids. The ends lost 5 bases at V and 8 bases at J; junction bases unmatched: 7. Germline V gives CDR1 SNHLY, CDR2 FYNNEI. CDR3 residues: CASSRDRGSRGYTF. The CDR3 coding sequence is TGTGCCAGCAGTCGGGACAGGGGGTCGCGCGGCTACACCTTC.

In its sample, this clonotype was seen many times. The junction and the germline gene differ at one end; a read error may be behind it. This chain joins TRBV5-5 and TRBJ2-7, with TRBD1 matching 7 bases. This CDR3 region has 16 residues. The germline V gene encodes CDR1 SGHKS and CDR2 YYEKEE (reference sequence). The chain's CDR3 is CASSLGTGTVSYEQYF. The CDR3 DNA reads as TGTGCCAGCAGTTTGGGAACCGGGACAGTCTCCTACGAGCAGTACTTC.

This clonotype was picked up many times. This sequence joins TRBV6-1 and TRBJ1-5; D not certain. The germline V and J ends were trimmed by 11 bases and 0 bases, with 8 bases remaining between them. CDR1 and CDR2 (germline): MNHNS, SASEGT. The CDR3 sequence is 12 residues long. CDR3 nucleotides: TGTGCCGTTGGACTTAGCAATCAGCCCCAGCATTTT. Protein product: CAVGLSNQPQHF.

This clonotype was picked up many times. The chain is built from TRBV20-1 and TRBJ2-1; the match to TRBD2 covers 8 bases. Looked up from germline, CDR1 is DFQATT and CDR2 is SNEGSKA (reference sequence). With 2 bases clipped from V and 0 bases from J, the junction kept 3 bases outside the gene matches. The CDR3 is made up of 15 amino acids. DNA for the CDR3: TGCAGTGCTAGATTTAGCGGGGTCTCCTACAATGAGCAGTTCTTC. Residues: CSARFSGVSYNEQFF.

This clonotype was observed many times. The chain uses TRBV11-2 and TRBJ2-7; 11 bases agree with TRBD2. CDR3 length: 16 residues. With V trimmed by 5 bases and J by 5 bases, 11 bases remained unmatched. CDR1 is SGHAT and CDR2 is FQNNGV in the germline V gene. The CDR3 reads CASSPTAGLAVDEQYF. Here the CDR3 DNA reads TGTGCCAGCAGCCCAACCGCGGGACTAGCGGTAGACGAGCAGTACTTC.

The chain recombines TRBV5-1 with TRBJ2-7; D may match TRBD1 or TRBD2 (5 bases each). The CDR3 loop spans 13 amino acids. Looked up from germline, CDR1 is SGHRS and CDR2 is YFSETQ. V lost 3 bases and J 6 bases, leaving 13 bases between the germline ends. The CDR3 DNA follows: TGCGCCAGCAGCTCGGGATTCCAGGGCGAGCAGTACTTC. As protein: CASSSGFQGEQYF.

In its sample, this clonotype was seen a few times. The V call is TRBV19, the J call TRBJ1-1; a possible D gene is TRBD1 (5 bases). The CDR3 totals 13 residues. V was clipped by 3 bases and J by 4 bases, with 9 bases between them. Germline CDR1 and CDR2: LNHDA and SQIVND (reference sequence). The CDR3 sequence is CASSIGGATEAFF. The CDR3 DNA reads as TGTGCCAGTAGTATCGGAGGGGCCACTGAAGCTTTCTTT.

In its sample, this clonotype was seen many times. J is TRBJ2-1 and V is TRBV7-8; 7 bases agree with TRBD1. From germline, CDR1 is SGHVS and CDR2 FQNEAQ. V lost 1 base, J lost 5 bases, and 5 bases stayed unmatched. The CDR3 covers 15 residues. CDR3 nucleotide sequence: TGTGCCAGCAGCTTAGGAGGGGGCGCGCACAATGAGCAGTTCTTC. It yields the protein CASSLGGGAHNEQFF.

The chain links TRBV19 to TRBJ2-2, with D possibly called TRBD1 or TRBD2 (5 bases each). CDR3 length equals 15 residues. Trimming removed 5 bases at V and 4 bases at J, with 14 bases between. Looked up from germline, CDR1 is LNHDA and CDR2 is SQIVND (reference sequence). Here the CDR3 DNA reads TGTGCCAGTAGTGTTTCGGGACGACTCACCGGGGAGCTGTTTTTT. It codes for CASSVSGRLTGELFF. The full variable domain, with the rest looked up from reference TRBV19 and TRBJ2-2, is DGGITQSPKYLFRKEGQNVTLSCEQNLNHDAMYWYRQDPGQGLRLIYYSQIVNDFQKGDIAEGYSVSREKKESFPLTVTSAQKNPTAFYLCASSVSGRLTGELFFGEGSRLTVL.

V gene TRBV5-1 combines with J gene TRBJ2-5; TRBD1 agrees at 7 bases. V was clipped by 3 bases and J by 9 bases; unmatched bases: 17. CDR1 SGHRS and CDR2 YFSETQ come from the germline V gene. The CDR3 extends over 16 amino acids. CDR3 nucleotide sequence: TGCGCCAGCAGCTATGTATGGGACAGCTCCCAGGAGGCCCAGTACTTC. Translating gives CASSYVWDSSQEAQYF.

This clonotype was observed many times. The V and J genes are TRBV29-1 and TRBJ2-2; TRBD1 matches 7 bases. The trim removed 4 bases at V and 3 bases at J, leaving 8 bases unmatched. This CDR3 is 15 amino acids long. Germline CDR1 SQVTM, CDR2 ANQGSEA. CDR3 residues: CSVGGGVEDTGELFF. CDR3 nucleotide sequence: TGCAGCGTTGGAGGGGGCGTCGAGGACACCGGGGAGCTGTTTTTT.

This clonotype has a single count. Given a much more abundant clone one base away, this may be a read error. J is TRBJ1-1 and V is TRBV6-2 or TRBV6-3; D is ambiguous. Germline V lookup: CDR1 MNHEY, CDR2 SVGEGT. The CDR3 length is 14 residues. Trimming pared 6 bases from V and 3 bases from J, leaving 14 bases between. The CDR3 sequence: CASRQRARDTEAFF. In nucleotides, the CDR3 is TGTGCCAGCAGGCAAAGGGCCCGGGACACTGAAGCTTTCTTT.

The chain recombines TRBV7-3 with TRBJ2-3; D tentatively reads TRBD1 or TRBD2 (5 bases each). V was cut by 1 base and J by 0 bases, with 8 bases left in between. CDR1 and CDR2 from the germline V gene are SGHTA and FQGTGA. CDR3 length: 15 residues. In nucleotides, the CDR3 is TGTGCCAGCAGCTTAATCGGGGCTAGCACAGATACGCAGTATTTT. It encodes CASSLIGASTDTQYF.

The chain couples TRBV6-1 to TRBJ2-2; 8 bases line up with TRBD2. CDR1 is MNHNS and CDR2 is SASEGT in the germline V gene. Trimming removed 5 bases from V and 3 bases from J; junction bases left unmatched: 11. The CDR3 is made up of 17 amino acids. CDR3 protein: CASSIPSSGPDTGELFF. The CDR3 DNA follows: TGTGCCAGCAGTATACCATCTAGCGGGCCTGACACCGGGGAGCTGTTTTTT.

A note on this clonotype: Being one base from a much bigger clone, this may be a read error. V and J are TRBV20-1 and TRBJ2-7, with D uncertain. The germline V gene encodes CDR1 DFQATT and CDR2 SNEGSKA (reference sequence). This CDR3 spans 11 amino acids. Between the trimmed V and J ends, which lost 3 bases and 4 bases, there was a span of 7 bases. The CDR3 sequence: CSARARYEQYF. The CDR3 nucleotides are TGCAGTGCTAGGGCCAGGTACGAGCAGTACTTC.